This T cell receptor (beta chain) was sequenced in a study of T cells in tuberculosis. Turning to this clone: Its matching antigen is unknown.

Each donor contributed about 100,000 T cells on average, unsorted. Study conclusions and caveats: Smaller alpha distances in active tuberculosis partly reflected shorter CDR3-alpha lengths. GMM-specific TCRs were nearer to active tuberculosis alpha repertoires, suggesting expansion.

The CDR3 sequence is 15 residues long. Some clones are missing from TCRdb's copy, which holds only in-frame ones; the method was immunoSEQ multiplex PCR. The sample has roughly 29,000 clones, approximately 93% seen once. The clonotype was recovered from a donor aged 5-35 years with latent tuberculosis or without tuberculosis infection. The specimen sequenced was PBMCs. V gene TRBV21-1 combines with J gene TRBJ1-6; TRBD1, the table's D call, lacks a check against the DNA. TRBV21-1 constitutes a pseudogene. The chain's CDR3 is CASTHSDRAVSPLHF. As DNA, the CDR3 is TGTGCCAGCACCCACTCGGACAGGGCAGTTTCACCCCTCCACTTT.